The next 17 T cell receptor beta chains were all read from a single sample in a study of T cells in localized non-small cell lung cancer. TCRdb keeps only in-frame clones here, not all; method: immunoSEQ multiplex PCR. The profile covers roughly 35,000 clones, with roughly 88% appearing a single time and around 2.8% taken by the ten largest. The sample consisted of peripheral blood, taken before any cancer treatment. These receptors originate from a woman aged 40-70 years with stage I lung adenocarcinoma.

The chain is built from TRBV6-5 and TRBJ1-3; D might be TRBD1 (6 bases). Deletions cut 6 bases from V and 7 bases from J, with 16 bases between. This CDR3 comprises 14 residues. CDR1 and CDR2 (germline): MNHEY, SVGAGI. The CDR3 DNA is TGTGCCAGCAGCCCCTCGGGGGGCGAGAACACCATATATTTT. Encoded protein: CASSPSGGENTIYF.

This clone occurred once. The rearrangement links TRBV5-4 to TRBJ2-5; weak D call: TRBD2 (6 bases). This CDR3 is 14 amino acids long. Germline V lookup: CDR1 SGHNT, CDR2 YYREEE (reference sequence). The V end lost 2 bases, the J end lost 2 bases, and 10 bases lay between the germline ends. CDR3 nucleotide sequence: TGTGCCAGCAGCTTCGGAGGGTTTCAAGAGACCCAGTACTTC. Translating gives CASSFGGFQETQYF. Full variable domain (missing parts from reference TRBV5-4 and TRBJ2-5): ETGVTQSPTHLIKTRGQQVTLRCSSQSGHNTVSWYQQALGQGPQFIFQYYREEENGRGNFPPRFSGLQFPNYSSELNVNALELDDSALYLCASSFGGFQETQYFGPGTRLLVL.

The chain recombines TRBV11-2 with TRBJ1-5; tentatively, D is TRBD1 (6 bases). V was pared by 4 bases and J by 7 bases, with 17 bases between. This CDR3 spans 15 amino acids. Germline V CDR1 and CDR2: SGHAT, FQNNGV. The CDR3 sequence: CASSSLTGTGQPQHF. The CDR3 bases are TGTGCCAGCAGCTCGTTGACAGGCACGGGACAGCCCCAGCATTTT.

V usage is TRBV19 and J usage is TRBJ2-7; possibly TRBD2 for D (5 bases). Trimming shortened V by 0 bases and J by 3 bases, and 18 bases separated the two germline ends. Germline V lookup: CDR1 LNHDA, CDR2 SQIVND (reference sequence). The CDR3 totals 17 residues. CDR3 nucleotides: TGTGCCAGTAGTATAGATTCCCGGGGTGCCGTCCTCTACGAGCAGTACTTC. It specifies CASSIDSRGAVLYEQYF.

This clone was picked up one time. This chain uses TRBV19 with TRBJ2-5; D may correspond to TRBD1 or TRBD2 (5 bases each). The CDR3 runs 14 residues. The ends were cut back, 1 base at V and 4 bases at J, with 10 bases in the middle. CDR1 LNHDA and CDR2 SQIVND come from the germline V gene (reference sequence). CDR3 bases: TGTGCCAGTAGTATAGGGGGGAGCTCAGAGACCCAGTACTTC. This sequence encodes CASSIGGSSETQYF.

This chain links TRBV7-2 with TRBJ2-7; D is possibly TRBD1 (7 bases). The CDR3 contains 12 residues. V gave up 5 bases and J gave up 6 bases, with 11 bases separating them. CDR1 and CDR2 from the germline V gene are SGHTA and FQGNSA. The CDR3 is CASSAQGGEQYF. Here the CDR3 DNA reads TGTGCCAGCAGCGCTCAGGGGGGCGAGCAGTACTTC.

The V gene is TRBV5-1, the J gene TRBJ2-5, with D perhaps given as TRBD1 or TRBD2 (5 bases each). The CDR3 covers 15 residues. Looked up from germline, CDR1 is SGHRS and CDR2 is YFSETQ. V lost 1 base and J lost 5, with 15 bases in between. The CDR3 DNA is TGCGCCAGCAGCTTGTTTGGGGGTAGAGTGGAGACCCAGTACTTC. As protein: CASSLFGGRVETQYF.

This rearrangement joins TRBV30 to TRBJ2-1, with 10 nucleotides matching TRBD2. The junction had 5 bases not matched to a gene; V was cut back by 0 bases and J by 9 bases. This CDR3 contains 14 residues. The V gene's germline CDR1 is GTSNPN and CDR2 SVGIG (reference sequence). The CDR3 nucleotides read TGTGCCTGGAGTGTAGCGGGAGGGCCCACTGAGCAGTTCTTC. This encodes CAWSVAGGPTEQFF.

The CDR3 loop is CASSLGPGLAGGWQFF. For the CDR3, the DNA is TGTGCCAGCAGCTTAGGACCGGGACTAGCGGGAGGCTGGCAGTTCTTC. The V and J genes are TRBV7-8 and TRBJ2-1, with 15 bases aligning to TRBD2. The CDR3 loop spans 16 amino acids. Germline V gene sequence: CDR1 SGHVS, CDR2 FQNEAQ. V lost 1 base and J lost 12; bases outside the gene matches: 7.

The chain recombines TRBV18 with TRBJ2-3; a possible D gene is TRBD1 (5 bases). Trimming removed 2 bases from V and 0 bases from J, with 9 bases in between. This CDR3 is 15 amino acids long. Germline assignment: CDR1 KGHSH and CDR2 LQKENI. CDR3 in DNA: TGTGCCAGCTCACCATCCAGGGTCAGCACAGATACGCAGTATTTT. It codes for CASSPSRVSTDTQYF.

For the CDR3, the DNA is TGTGCCAGCAGTAACGAGCAAGAGACCCAGTACTTC. Encoded protein: CASSNEQETQYF. The chain recombines TRBV6-1 with TRBJ2-5; no reliable D call. The V and J ends lost 5 bases and 2 bases respectively, with 6 bases between them. Germline CDR1 is MNHNS and CDR2 is SASEGT. This CDR3 region has 12 residues.

This clone appeared a single time. The chain has TRBV7-2 and TRBJ1-2; D might be TRBD1 (6 bases). V was clipped by 5 bases and J by 4 bases, with 11 bases between them. This CDR3 is built from 13 residues. Germline CDR1 reads SGHTA; CDR2 reads FQGNSA. The chain's CDR3 is CASSPRTVYGYTF. As DNA, the CDR3 is TGTGCCAGCAGCCCGCGGACAGTCTATGGCTACACCTTC.

The chain combines TRBV18 with TRBJ1-4, with D uncertain. The V end lost 3 bases, the J end lost 0 bases, and 5 bases lay between the germline ends. Germline-derived CDR1 and CDR2 are KGHSH and LQKENI. The CDR3 runs 14 residues. This chain's CDR3 is CASSPGATNEKLFF. DNA of the CDR3: TGTGCCAGCTCACCGGGTGCAACTAATGAAAAACTGTTTTTT.

V usage is TRBV5-1 and J usage is TRBJ2-5; TRBD2 aligns across 9 bases. The J segment lost 5 bases and the V segment lost 0 bases, leaving 5 bases of the junction unmatched. There are 15 residues in the CDR3. Germline V gene lookup returns CDR1 SGHRS and CDR2 YFSETQ. The CDR3 DNA is TGCGCCAGCAGCTTGGAAGCGGGAGGTTGGGAGACCCAGTACTTC. Residues: CASSLEAGGWETQYF.

This clone was observed a handful of times. This sequence joins TRBV9 and TRBJ1-3; no clear D gene. The germline V and J ends were trimmed by 4 bases and 0 bases, with 14 bases remaining between them. This CDR3 spans 16 amino acids. The V gene's germline CDR1 is SGDLS and CDR2 YYNGEE. The CDR3 loop is CASSPKRESSGNTIYF. The DNA for the CDR3 is TGTGCCAGCAGCCCGAAGAGGGAGAGCTCTGGAAACACCATATATTTT.

The chain combines TRBV14 with TRBJ2-7; D possibly corresponds to TRBD1 (6 bases). Germline values: CDR1 SGHDN, CDR2 FVKESK. The CDR3 loop spans 15 amino acids. Trimming left V 2 bases short and J 0 bases short, with 11 bases between. The CDR3 DNA reads TGTGCCAGCAGCCAACGACAGGCACCCTCCTACGAGCAGTACTTC. This codes for CASSQRQAPSYEQYF.

The chain couples TRBV19 to TRBJ2-6, with D tentatively TRBD1 or TRBD2 (7 bases each). Trimming stripped 6 bases from V and 0 bases from J, with 18 bases between. The CDR3 is made up of 18 amino acids. Per the germline V gene, CDR1 is LNHDA and CDR2 is SQIVND (reference sequence). This CDR3 is CASSPWGGGLSGANVLTF. As DNA, the CDR3 is TGTGCCAGTAGCCCGTGGGGAGGGGGCCTCTCTGGGGCCAACGTCCTGACTTTC.